Each of the 5 T cell receptor beta chains below was sequenced from the same sample in a study of blood T cell repertoires in COVID-19. The table came from immunoSEQ multiplex PCR; TCRdb's copy has only in-frame clones and leaves some out. The table includes about 440,000 clones, about 91% detected once. Sequencing was performed on peripheral blood. Source of these receptors: a woman between 45 and 60 years old with COVID-19, enrolled during active disease.

The V and J genes are TRBV29-1 and TRBJ1-1; D call uncertain. This CDR3 spans 13 amino acids. The V end lost 5 bases, the J end lost 4 bases, and 14 bases lay between the germline ends. Germline loops: CDR1 SQVTM, CDR2 ANQGSEA. The CDR3 spells CSVRKRGGTEAFF. In nucleotides, the CDR3 is TGCAGCGTTCGAAAGCGGGGTGGCACTGAAGCTTTCTTT.

This chain joins TRBV10-1 and TRBJ1-2, with TRBD1 identical over 7 bases. Trimming took 9 bases from V and 2 from J; bases not matched to a gene: 12. The CDR3 has 15 residues. The germline V gene has CDR1 WNHNN and CDR2 SYGVQD (reference sequence). CDR3 region: CARTMRQGSNYGYTF. CDR3 in DNA: TGCGCCAGGACTATGCGACAGGGATCCAACTATGGCTACACCTTC.

The genes are TRBV4-1 and TRBJ2-3; unclear D gene. CDR1 and CDR2 (germline): MGHRA, YSYEKL. V lost 5 bases and J lost 8, with 14 bases in between. The CDR3 loop spans 13 amino acids. The CDR3 loop is CASSSRLETTQYF. In nucleotides, the CDR3 is TGCGCCAGCAGCTCACGACTTGAGACTACGCAGTATTTT.

CDR3 bases: TGCGCCAGCAGCCAAGATGGACAGGGGAGAAGAAATGAGCAGTTCTTC. This codes for CASSQDGQGRRNEQFF. The chain carries TRBV4-1 and TRBJ2-1; TRBD1 matches 9 bases. This CDR3 is built from 16 residues. With V trimmed by 0 bases and J by 7 bases, 7 bases remained unmatched. The V gene's germline CDR1 is MGHRA and CDR2 YSYEKL.

V gene TRBV4-1 combines with J gene TRBJ1-2, with TRBD1 identical over 8 bases. Germline V gives CDR1 MGHRA, CDR2 YSYEKL. With V trimmed by 0 bases and J by 4 bases, 7 bases remained unmatched. The CDR3 has 16 amino acids. The CDR3 reads CASSQDLGTGFYGYTF. CDR3 nucleotide sequence: TGCGCCAGCAGCCAAGATCTGGGGACAGGTTTCTATGGCTACACCTTC.